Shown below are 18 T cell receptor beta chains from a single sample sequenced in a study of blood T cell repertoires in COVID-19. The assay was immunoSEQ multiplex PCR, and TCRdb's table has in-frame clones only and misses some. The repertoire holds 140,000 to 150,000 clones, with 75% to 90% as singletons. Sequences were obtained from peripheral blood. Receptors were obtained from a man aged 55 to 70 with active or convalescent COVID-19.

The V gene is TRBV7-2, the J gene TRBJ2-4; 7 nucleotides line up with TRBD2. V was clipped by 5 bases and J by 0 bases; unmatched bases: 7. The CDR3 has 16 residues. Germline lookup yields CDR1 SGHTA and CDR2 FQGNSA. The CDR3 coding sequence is TGTGCCAGCAGCCTGCTGGCGGGGGTAGCCAAAAACATTCAGTACTTC. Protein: CASSLLAGVAKNIQYF.

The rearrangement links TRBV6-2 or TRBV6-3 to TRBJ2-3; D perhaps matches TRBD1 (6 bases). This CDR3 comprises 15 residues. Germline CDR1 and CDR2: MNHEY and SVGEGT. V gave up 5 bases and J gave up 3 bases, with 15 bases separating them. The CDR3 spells CASSLSGERTDTQYF. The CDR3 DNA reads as TGTGCCAGCAGTCTCTCAGGGGAGCGTACAGATACGCAGTATTTT.

Here the CDR3 reads CASRITGGTGSPLHF. The CDR3 nucleotides are TGTGCCAGCAGGATCACAGGGGGCACCGGTTCACCCCTCCACTTT. The V and J genes are TRBV27 and TRBJ1-6; 9 bases align to TRBD1. This CDR3 has 15 residues. In germline, CDR1 is MNHEY, CDR2 SMNVEV (reference sequence). V shed 6 bases and J 9 bases; nucleotides not matched to a gene: 9.

CDR3 DNA sequence: TGTGCCAGCAGTTCCAGGGGGCCAGATACGCAGTATTTT. The encoded protein is CASSSRGPDTQYF. This chain uses TRBV6-6 with TRBJ2-3; 8 bases line up with TRBD1. Germline V CDR1 and CDR2: MNHNY, SVGAGI (reference sequence). Trimming cost V 4 bases and J 4 bases; bases outside gene matches: 1. CDR3 length: 13 amino acids.

The CDR3 reads CASSRRSSGSYEQYF. The CDR3 nucleotides are TGTGCCAGCAGCCGCCGGTCTAGCGGGAGCTACGAGCAGTACTTC. V is TRBV5-4 and J is TRBJ2-7, with 10 bases aligning to TRBD2. The trim removed 4 bases at V and 3 bases at J, leaving 7 bases unmatched. Per germline, CDR1 SGHNT and CDR2 YYREEE (reference sequence). The CDR3 has 15 amino acids.

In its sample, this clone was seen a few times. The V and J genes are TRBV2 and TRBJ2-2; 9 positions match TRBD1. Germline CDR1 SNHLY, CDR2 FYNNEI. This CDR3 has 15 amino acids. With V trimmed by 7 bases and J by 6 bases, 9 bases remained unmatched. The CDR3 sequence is CASKRTGVGPGELFF. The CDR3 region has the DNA TGTGCCAGCAAGCGGACAGGGGTTGGTCCCGGGGAGCTGTTTTTT.

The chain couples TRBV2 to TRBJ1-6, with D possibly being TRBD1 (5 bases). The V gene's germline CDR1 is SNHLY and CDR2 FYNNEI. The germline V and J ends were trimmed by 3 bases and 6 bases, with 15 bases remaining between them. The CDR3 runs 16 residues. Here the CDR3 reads CASSENRAGGNSPLHF. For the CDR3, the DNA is TGTGCCAGCAGTGAGAACCGCGCCGGGGGTAATTCACCCCTCCACTTT. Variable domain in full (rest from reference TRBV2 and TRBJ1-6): EPEVTQTPSHQVTQMGQEVILRCVPISNHLYFYWYRQILGQKVEFLVSFYNNEISEKSEIFDDQFSVERPDGSNFTLKIRSTKLEDSAMYFCASSENRAGGNSPLHFGNGTRLTVT.

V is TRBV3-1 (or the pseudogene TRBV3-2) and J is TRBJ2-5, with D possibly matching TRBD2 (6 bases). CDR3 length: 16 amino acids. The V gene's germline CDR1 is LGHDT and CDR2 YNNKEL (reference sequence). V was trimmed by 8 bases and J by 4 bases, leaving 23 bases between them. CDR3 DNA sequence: TGTGCCAGCTCACCCCGGCGCGGAGGGGTGGTAGAGACCCAGTACTTC. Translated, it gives CASSPRRGGVVETQYF.

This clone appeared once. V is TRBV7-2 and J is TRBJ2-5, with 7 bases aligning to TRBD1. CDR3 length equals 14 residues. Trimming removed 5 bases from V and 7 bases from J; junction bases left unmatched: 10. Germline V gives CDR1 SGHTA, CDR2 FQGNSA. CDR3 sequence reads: CASSTGQVGGTQYF. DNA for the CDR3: TGTGCCAGCAGCACCGGACAGGTCGGTGGGACCCAGTACTTC.

CDR3 coding DNA: TGTGCCACCAGTGCGTCCAGCGGGATGACATCCTACAATGAGCAGTTCTTC. Amino acids: CATSASSGMTSYNEQFF. The J gene is TRBJ2-1, the V gene TRBV24-1; 7 bases line up with TRBD2. The CDR3 sequence is 17 residues long. V lost 5 bases to trimming and J lost 1 base; unmatched junction nucleotides: 10. Germline-derived CDR1 and CDR2 are KGHDR and SFDVKD.

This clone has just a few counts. CDR3 sequence: CAISESLAGGTSYEQYF. The CDR3 DNA sequence: TGTGCCATCAGTGAGTCGCTAGCGGGGGGTACTTCCTACGAGCAGTACTTC. The chain links TRBV10-3 to TRBJ2-7; 11 nucleotides line up with TRBD2. Trimming removed 0 bases from V and 1 base from J; junction bases left unmatched: 5. This CDR3 spans 17 amino acids. The V gene's germline CDR1 is ENHRY and CDR2 SYGVKD.

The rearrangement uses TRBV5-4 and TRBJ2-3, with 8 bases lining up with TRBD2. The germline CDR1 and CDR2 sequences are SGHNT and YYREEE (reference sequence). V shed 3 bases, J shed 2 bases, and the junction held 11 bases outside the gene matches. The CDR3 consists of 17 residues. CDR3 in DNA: TGTGCCAGCAGCTCTCGGTCTAGCGGGTTCTCCACAGATACGCAGTATTTT. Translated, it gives CASSSRSSGFSTDTQYF.

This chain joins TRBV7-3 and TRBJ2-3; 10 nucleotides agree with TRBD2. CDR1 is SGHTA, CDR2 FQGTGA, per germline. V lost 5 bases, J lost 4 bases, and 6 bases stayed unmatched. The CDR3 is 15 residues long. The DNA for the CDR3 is TGTGCCAGCAGCGTCATTACTAGCGGGGCAGATACGCAGTATTTT. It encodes CASSVITSGADTQYF.

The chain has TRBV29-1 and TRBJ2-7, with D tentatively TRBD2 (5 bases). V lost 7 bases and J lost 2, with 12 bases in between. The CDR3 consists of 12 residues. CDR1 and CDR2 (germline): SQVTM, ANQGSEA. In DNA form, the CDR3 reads TGCAGCGGGAGAAGCGGAGCCTACGAGCAGTACTTC. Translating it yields CSGRSGAYEQYF.

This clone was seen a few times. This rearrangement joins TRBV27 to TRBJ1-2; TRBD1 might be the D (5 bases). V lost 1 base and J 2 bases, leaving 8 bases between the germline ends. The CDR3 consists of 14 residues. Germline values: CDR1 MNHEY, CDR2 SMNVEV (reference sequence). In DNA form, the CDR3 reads TGTGCCAGCAGTTTATTCCCAGGGAACTATGGCTACACCTTC. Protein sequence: CASSLFPGNYGYTF.

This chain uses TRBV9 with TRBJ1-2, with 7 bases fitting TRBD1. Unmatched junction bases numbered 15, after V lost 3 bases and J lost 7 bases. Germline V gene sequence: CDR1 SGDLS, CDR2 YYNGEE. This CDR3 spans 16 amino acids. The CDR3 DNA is TGTGCCAGCAGCGACAGGACAGGTGCGTTCAGCGGTGGCTACACCTTC. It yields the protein CASSDRTGAFSGGYTF.

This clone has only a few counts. The CDR3 sequence: CASSLGQTARVAQYF. CDR3 nucleotide sequence: TGTGCCAGCAGCTTAGGGCAGACAGCAAGGGTTGCCCAGTACTTC. V usage is TRBV7-9 and J usage is TRBJ2-5; TRBD1 is a possible D gene (5 bases). The ends were cut back, 1 base at V and 9 bases at J, with 18 bases in the middle. Looked up from germline, CDR1 is SEHNR and CDR2 is FQNEAQ (reference sequence). The CDR3 has 15 amino acids.

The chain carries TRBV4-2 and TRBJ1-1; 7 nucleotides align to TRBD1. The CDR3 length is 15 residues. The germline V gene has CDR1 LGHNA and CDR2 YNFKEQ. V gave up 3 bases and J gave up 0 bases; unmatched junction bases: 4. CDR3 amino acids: CASSQSRGMNTEAFF. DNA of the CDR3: TGTGCCAGCAGCCAGTCCAGGGGGATGAACACTGAAGCTTTCTTT.